This T cell receptor (beta chain) came from a study of vaccination effects on CD4 cells after COVID-19. Study-level results: From healthy vaccinees, only 1 of 255 vaccine-induced clones also reacted to common cold coronaviruses.

Sequencing followed a ViraFEST assay step that expanded antigen-specific CD4+ T cells with viral peptide pools. Following a roughly 10-day culture, CD4+ T cells were purified. Each participant was administered two doses of either the BNT162b2 or the mRNA-1273 vaccine. Researchers swapped half the medium for IL-2 medium on both days 3 and 7. As concerns this clone: Its target is unknown.

Assay used: immunoSEQ multiplex PCR; TCRdb lists only in-frame clones, some missing. The sample has 25,000 to 35,000 clones, roughly four fifths seen once; the top ten hold around 13%. The TCR sequence derives from a human donor who received a COVID-19 vaccine. The starting material was CD4+ T cells from PBMCs cultured with HCoV-229E spike peptides, obtained after COVID-19 vaccination.

The CDR3 region has the DNA TGTGCCAGCAGCGACCGGGACAATGAATACGAGCAGTACTTC. Protein sequence: CASSDRDNEYEQYF. The genes are TRBV2 and TRBJ2-7, with a possible D match to TRBD1 (6 bases). V was cut by 6 bases and J by 4 bases, with 16 bases left in between. In germline, CDR1 is SNHLY, CDR2 FYNNEI. CDR3 length: 14 residues. Full variable domain (rest looked up from reference TRBV2 and TRBJ2-7): EPEVTQTPSHQVTQMGQEVILRCVPISNHLYFYWYRQILGQKVEFLVSFYNNEISEKSEIFDDQFSVERPDGSNFTLKIRSTKLEDSAMYFCASSDRDNEYEQYFGPGTRLTVT.